Below, one TCR beta chain is given with its context. The antigen remains undetermined. One junction end does not reproduce the germline sequence, and a read error may be involved. TCRdb used MiXCR to reprocess the RT-PCR reads, holding one entry per CDR3 protein. Here the sample spans over 150,000 distinct CDR3 sequences, about an eighth being singletons. This record belongs to a study of response to subunit inactivated influenza vaccine. Findings of the study overall: Every seasonal influenza vaccination brings in few new T cells, the authors suggested.

The sequences come from CD8+ T cells sorted from PBMCs, collected less than 6 days after vaccination. This sequence was found in a man aged 50-60 years who received an inactivated influenza vaccine.

The CDR3 bases are TGTGCCATCAGCCCCGGGATCCACAACGAGCAGTACTTC. Translation gives CAISPGIHNEQYF. This sequence joins TRBV5-5 and TRBJ2-7, with D tentatively TRBD2 (5 bases). Germline V CDR1 and CDR2: SGHKS, YYEKEE (reference sequence). This CDR3 contains 13 residues.